Here is one TCR beta chain with its context. Its antigen is as yet unknown. The sample comes from a study of T cell responses to AZD1222 COVID-19 vaccine. General observations from the study: Only a handful of AZD1222 recipients, roughly six in all, had baseline seropositivity. The sample set comprised mostly white British donors with more females, and clonal diversity was possibly underestimated.

Trimming cost V 0 bases and J 1 base; bases outside gene matches: 8. This CDR3 comprises 20 residues. Germline V gene sequence: CDR1 SGHRS, CDR2 YFSETQ. The assay was immunoSEQ multiplex PCR, and TCRdb's table has in-frame clones only and misses some. The table includes about 100,000 clones, about 90% detected once. This TCR was sampled from an adult in good health. V is TRBV5-1 and J is TRBJ2-1; 15 nucleotides align to TRBD2. This sample comprised peripheral blood, obtained on day 0 of AZD1222 vaccination. The CDR3 loop is CASSLGTSGRALKSYNEQFF. DNA for the CDR3: TGCGCCAGCAGCTTGGGGACTAGCGGGAGGGCCCTCAAGTCCTACAATGAGCAGTTCTTC.